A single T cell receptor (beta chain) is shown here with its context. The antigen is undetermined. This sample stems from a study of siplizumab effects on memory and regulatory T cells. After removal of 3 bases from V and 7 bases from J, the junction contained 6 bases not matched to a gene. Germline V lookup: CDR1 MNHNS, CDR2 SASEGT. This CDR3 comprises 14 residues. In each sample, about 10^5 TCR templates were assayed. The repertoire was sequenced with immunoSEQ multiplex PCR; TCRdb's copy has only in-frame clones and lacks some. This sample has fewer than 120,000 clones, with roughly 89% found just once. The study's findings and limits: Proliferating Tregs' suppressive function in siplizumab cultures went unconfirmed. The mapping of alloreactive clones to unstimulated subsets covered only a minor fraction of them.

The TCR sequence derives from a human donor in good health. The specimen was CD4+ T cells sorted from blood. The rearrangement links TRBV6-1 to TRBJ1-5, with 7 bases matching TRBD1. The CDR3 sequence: CASSDNRGNQPQHF. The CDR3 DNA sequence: TGTGCCAGCAGTGATAACAGGGGTAACCAGCCCCAGCATTTT.